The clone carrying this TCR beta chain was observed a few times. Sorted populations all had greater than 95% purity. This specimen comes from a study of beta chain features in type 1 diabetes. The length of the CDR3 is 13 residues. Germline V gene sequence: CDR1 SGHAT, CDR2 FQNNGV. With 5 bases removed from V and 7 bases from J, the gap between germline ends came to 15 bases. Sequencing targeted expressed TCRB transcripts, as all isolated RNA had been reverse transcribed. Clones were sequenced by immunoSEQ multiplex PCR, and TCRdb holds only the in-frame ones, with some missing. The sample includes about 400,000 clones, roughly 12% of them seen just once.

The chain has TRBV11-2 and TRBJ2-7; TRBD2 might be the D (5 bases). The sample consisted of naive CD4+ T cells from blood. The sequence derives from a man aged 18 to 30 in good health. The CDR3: CASSADRTGEQYF. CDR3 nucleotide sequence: TGTGCCAGCAGCGCCGACCGGACGGGGGAGCAGTACTTC.